This T cell receptor beta chain was recorded in a study of blood T cell repertoires in COVID-19. Turning to the study itself: Samples of COVID-19 (acute and convalescent) were obtained from the United States, Italy and Spain. In each case, the material was cDNA or gDNA derived from T cells, B-cell-depleted T cells, or PBMCs.

Clones were read by immunoSEQ multiplex PCR, and TCRdb kept only the in-frame ones, dropping some. The sample yields about 240,000 clones, about 73% seen once. This CDR3 has 16 amino acids. After removal of 1 base from V and 6 bases from J, the junction contained 7 bases not matched to a gene. Germline assignment: CDR1 MNHEY and CDR2 SVGAGI. The material sequenced was peripheral blood. The gene calls are TRBV6-5 and TRBJ2-7; TRBD2 matches 12 bases. This sequence originates from a woman over 75 with acute or convalescent COVID-19. CDR3 region: CASSYLRLAGVGEQYF. The CDR3 DNA follows: TGTGCCAGCAGTTACTTACGACTAGCGGGAGTGGGCGAGCAGTACTTC.